Listed here are 8 T cell receptor beta chains from one sample, sequenced in a study of cytomegalovirus exposure and HLA in healthy donors. Method: immunoSEQ multiplex PCR; TCRdb's copy keeps in-frame clones and lacks some. The repertoire holds under 150,000 clones, more than 75% seen once, with under 9% in the top ten. Sequencing input: PBMCs. The source is a young man in good health and CMV-seropositive.

The chain combines TRBV5-1 with TRBJ2-3; 10 nucleotides agree with TRBD2. J lost 4 bases, V lost 3 bases, and 11 bases had no gene match. This CDR3 region has 17 residues. Germline loops: CDR1 SGHRS, CDR2 YFSETQ. CDR3 amino acids: CASSSVFSGGAADTQYF. CDR3 sequence (DNA): TGCGCCAGCAGCTCCGTCTTCAGCGGGGGGGCCGCAGATACGCAGTATTTT.

CDR3 nucleotides: TGTGCCAGCAGTTCCCCGACTGAGCTTGCGCAGTATTTT. Encoded protein: CASSSPTELAQYF. The V and J genes are TRBV6-5 and TRBJ2-3; no definite D call. This CDR3 is 13 amino acids long. From germline, CDR1 is MNHEY and CDR2 SVGAGI. Trimming left V 4 bases short and J 10 bases short, with 15 bases between.

The gene calls are TRBV19 and TRBJ2-4, with D perhaps TRBD1 (5 bases). In germline, CDR1 is LNHDA, CDR2 SQIVND (reference sequence). The CDR3 runs to 14 residues. Trimming cost V 3 bases and J 0 bases, with 6 bases left between them. The CDR3 is CASSMTAAKNIQYF. In nucleotides, the CDR3 is TGTGCCAGTAGTATGACAGCAGCCAAAAACATTCAGTACTTC.

The J gene is TRBJ2-3, the V gene TRBV7-6, with D possibly matching TRBD2 (6 bases). V lost 3 bases, J lost 8 bases, and 18 bases lay in between. The CDR3 has 15 amino acids. The germline V gene encodes CDR1 SGHVS and CDR2 FNYEAQ. The CDR3 loop is CASSFGTQPGGTQYF. The CDR3 bases are TGTGCCAGCAGCTTTGGGACTCAACCAGGAGGTACGCAGTATTTT.

V usage is TRBV6-1 and J usage is TRBJ2-1, with no clear D. This CDR3 is 13 amino acids long. Germline V lookup: CDR1 MNHNS, CDR2 SASEGT. V was cut by 2 bases and J by 3 bases, with 5 bases left in between. In nucleotides, the CDR3 is TGTGCCAGCAGTGAAACTGGCTACAATGAGCAGTTCTTC. It is translated as CASSETGYNEQFF.

J is TRBJ2-7 and V is TRBV27; 7 bases line up with TRBD2. In germline, CDR1 is MNHEY, CDR2 SMNVEV (reference sequence). The CDR3 consists of 14 residues. The ends lost 5 bases at V and 3 bases at J; junction bases unmatched: 7. DNA for the CDR3: TGTGCCAGCAGTCCGGGGGGAAGGGTCTACGAGCAGTACTTC. Its protein is CASSPGGRVYEQYF.

V gene TRBV14 combines with J gene TRBJ2-1; 14 nucleotides match TRBD2. The length of the CDR3 is 19 residues. Trimming removed 3 bases from V and 0 bases from J; junction bases left unmatched: 7. Germline assignment: CDR1 SGHDN and CDR2 FVKESK. The CDR3, as DNA: TGTGCCAGCAGCCACGGGGTGGGGACTAGCGGGAGCTCCTACAATGAGCAGTTCTTC. This gives the protein CASSHGVGTSGSSYNEQFF.

The chain uses TRBV18 and TRBJ2-5; TRBD2 matches 8 bases. CDR1 KGHSH and CDR2 LQKENI come from the germline V gene. J gave up 5 bases and V 6 bases, and 17 bases lay outside the gene matches. This CDR3 has 17 amino acids. The CDR3: CASSFGGALLVSETQYF. For the CDR3, the DNA is TGTGCCAGCTCTTTCGGGGGGGCATTACTAGTAAGCGAGACCCAGTACTTC.